Presented here are 9 T cell receptor beta chains from one specimen sequenced in a study of cytomegalovirus exposure and HLA in healthy donors. The PCR ran on 60 Vbeta and 13 Jbeta primers. Only in-frame clones appear in the TCRdb table, and some are missing; sequencing was by immunoSEQ multiplex PCR. The sample records some 130,000 clones, around 72% being singletons. The sequenced material came from PBMCs. The receptors shown here come from a man aged 50 or older in good health and CMV-seropositive.

The chain has TRBV5-1 and TRBJ1-4; 8 nucleotides match TRBD1. The germline CDR1 and CDR2 sequences are SGHRS and YFSETQ. This CDR3 has 17 amino acids. The J segment lost 4 bases and the V segment lost 4 bases, leaving 12 bases of the junction unmatched. CDR3 loop: CASSPSPPTGVNEKLFF. The CDR3 bases are TGCGCCAGCAGCCCCTCCCCACCGACAGGGGTTAATGAAAAACTGTTTTTT. Supplemented by reference TRBV5-1 and TRBJ1-4, the full variable domain reads KAGVTQTPRYLIKTRGQQVTLSCSPISGHRSVSWYQQTPGQGLQFLFEYFSETQRNKGNFPGRFSGRQFSNSRSEMNVSTLELGDSALYLCASSPSPPTGVNEKLFFGSGTQLSVL.

This clone was seen a handful of times. The V gene is TRBV4-2, the J gene TRBJ2-7; perhaps TRBD1 as D (5 bases). This CDR3 is 14 amino acids long. V was clipped by 2 bases and J by 0 bases, with 8 bases between them. The germline V gene has CDR1 LGHNA and CDR2 YNFKEQ. The CDR3: CASSQQGNSYEQYF. CDR3 nucleotide sequence: TGTGCCAGCAGCCAACAGGGCAACTCCTACGAGCAGTACTTC.

The V and J genes are TRBV7-6 and TRBJ2-7, with 10 nucleotides matching TRBD1. Germline assignment: CDR1 SGHVS and CDR2 FNYEAQ. The V and J ends lost 4 bases and 1 base, in that order; junction bases with no gene match: 4. CDR3 length: 15 residues. The CDR3 coding sequence is TGTGCCAGCAGCTCCCGGACAGGGGGGTCCTACGAGCAGTACTTC. It is translated as CASSSRTGGSYEQYF.

This clone was recorded a few times. CDR3 amino acids: CASSLSPGRGYPTGYTF. The CDR3 DNA follows: TGTGCCAGCAGCTTAAGCCCAGGCCGCGGGTATCCCACTGGCTACACCTTC. This rearrangement joins TRBV7-2 to TRBJ1-2, with unresolved D. The CDR3 totals 17 residues. CDR1 is SGHTA, CDR2 FQGNSA, per germline. Trimming stripped 2 bases from V and 7 bases from J, with 23 bases between. The complete variable domain, with remaining parts taken from reference TRBV7-2 and TRBJ1-2, reads GAGVSQSPSNKVTEKGKDVELRCDPISGHTALYWYRQSLGQGLEFLIYFQGNSAPDKSGLPSDRFSAERTGGSVSTLTIQRTQQEDSAVYLCASSLSPGRGYPTGYTFGSGTRLTVV.

This clone occurred a few times. This chain uses TRBV7-9 with TRBJ2-5; 10 bases fit TRBD2. This CDR3 region has 14 residues. Looked up from germline, CDR1 is SEHNR and CDR2 is FQNEAQ (reference sequence). For the CDR3, the DNA is TGTGCAGACATTATACTAGCGGGGCAAGAGACCCAGTACTTC. It codes for CADIILAGQETQYF. The whole variable domain, filled in from reference TRBV7-9 and TRBJ2-5, reads DTGVSQNPRHKITKRGQNVTFRCDPISEHNRLYWYRQTLGQGPEFLTYFQNEAQLEKSRLLSDRFSAERPKGSFSTLEIQRTEQGDSAMYLCADIILAGQETQYFGPGTRLLVL.

Concerning this clone: Mismatch with germline at one junction end may stem from a read error. J is TRBJ2-7 and V is TRBV28, with 7 bases that match TRBD2. Germline V gene sequence: CDR1 MDHEN, CDR2 SYDVKM. The CDR3 has 13 residues. The chain's CDR3 is CSSSLGRKYEQYF. Written as DNA, the CDR3 is TGTTCCAGCAGTCTCGGGAGGAAATACGAGCAGTACTTC.

This clone was seen only a few times. The genes are TRBV4-1 and TRBJ2-1; D call uncertain. The germline V gene has CDR1 MGHRA and CDR2 YSYEKL. V lost 7 bases and J 5 bases, leaving 15 bases between the germline ends. The CDR3 covers 14 residues. The CDR3 protein is CASKPRSAHNEQFF. CDR3 nucleotides: TGCGCCAGCAAGCCAAGAAGTGCGCACAATGAGCAGTTCTTC.

The J gene is TRBJ2-5, the V gene TRBV7-2; 10 bases are shared with TRBD1. Germline CDR1 SGHTA, CDR2 FQGNSA. The V and J ends lost 5 bases and 5 bases, in that order; junction bases with no gene match: 11. The CDR3 is 16 residues long. The CDR3 coding sequence is TGTGCCAGCAGCCCCTCCCGACAGGGGGCGAAGGAGACCCAGTACTTC. This codes for CASSPSRQGAKETQYF.

The CDR3 sequence: CASSLEQGSTYEQYF. The CDR3 nucleotides read TGTGCCAGCAGCTTAGAACAGGGGTCCACCTACGAGCAGTACTTC. The chain carries TRBV7-9 and TRBJ2-7; 7 bases agree with TRBD1. Germline trimming cut 1 base from V and 2 bases from J; bases unmatched to any gene: 5. Germline CDR1 and CDR2: SEHNR and FQNEAQ (reference sequence). This CDR3 is built from 15 residues.